The present TCR beta chain was sequenced within a study of Tregs in tolerant kidney transplant recipients. Using immunoSEQ multiplex PCR, the repertoire was profiled, and TCRdb retains in-frame clones only, with some absent. Found here are roughly 17,000 clones, roughly four fifths of them singletons; the top ten hold less than 2.5%. This CDR3 spans 11 amino acids. V was cut by 6 bases and J by 7 bases, with 10 bases left in between. CDR1 is DFQATT and CDR2 is SNEGSKA in the germline V gene (reference sequence). Points on this clone: Antigen unknown.

Study-level points and caveats: The most relevant donor-specific Treg TCRbeta repertoire apparently came from expansion with activated donor B cells. This study did not directly address biological reproducibility.

Input material: Tregs from blood. This receptor was identified in a human donor in good health. The chain joins TRBV20-1 to TRBJ2-1; D is unclear. CDR3 bases: TGCAGTGCGAGAATACAGAATGAGCAGTTCTTC. Protein: CSARIQNEQFF.